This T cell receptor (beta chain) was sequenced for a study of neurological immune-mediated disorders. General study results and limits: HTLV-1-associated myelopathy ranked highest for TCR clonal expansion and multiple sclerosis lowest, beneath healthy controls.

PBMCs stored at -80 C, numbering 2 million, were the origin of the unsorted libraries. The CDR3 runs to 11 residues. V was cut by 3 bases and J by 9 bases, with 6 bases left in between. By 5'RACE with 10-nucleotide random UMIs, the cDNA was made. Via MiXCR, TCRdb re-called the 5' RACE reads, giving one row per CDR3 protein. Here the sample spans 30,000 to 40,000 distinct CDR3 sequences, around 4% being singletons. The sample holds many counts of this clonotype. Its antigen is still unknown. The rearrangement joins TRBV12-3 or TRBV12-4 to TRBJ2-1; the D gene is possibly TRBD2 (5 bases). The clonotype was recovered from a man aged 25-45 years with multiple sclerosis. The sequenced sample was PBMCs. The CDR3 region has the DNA TGTGCCAGCAGTTTCGGGGTTGAGCAGTTCTTC. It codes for CASSFGVEQFF.